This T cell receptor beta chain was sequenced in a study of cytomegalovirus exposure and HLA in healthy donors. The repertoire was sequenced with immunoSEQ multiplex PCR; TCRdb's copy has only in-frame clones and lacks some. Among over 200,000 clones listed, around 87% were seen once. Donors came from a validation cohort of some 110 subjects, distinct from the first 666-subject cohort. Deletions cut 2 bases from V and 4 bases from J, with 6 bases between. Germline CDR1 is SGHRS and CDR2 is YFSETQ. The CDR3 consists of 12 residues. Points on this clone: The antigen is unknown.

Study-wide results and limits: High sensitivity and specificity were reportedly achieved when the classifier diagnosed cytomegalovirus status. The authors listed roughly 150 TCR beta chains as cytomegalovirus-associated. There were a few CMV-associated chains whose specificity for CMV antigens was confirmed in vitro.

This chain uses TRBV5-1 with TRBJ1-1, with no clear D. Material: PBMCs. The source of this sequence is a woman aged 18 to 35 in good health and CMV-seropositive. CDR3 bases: TGCGCCAGCAGCTTCTCGGGCACTGAAGCTTTCTTT. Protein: CASSFSGTEAFF.